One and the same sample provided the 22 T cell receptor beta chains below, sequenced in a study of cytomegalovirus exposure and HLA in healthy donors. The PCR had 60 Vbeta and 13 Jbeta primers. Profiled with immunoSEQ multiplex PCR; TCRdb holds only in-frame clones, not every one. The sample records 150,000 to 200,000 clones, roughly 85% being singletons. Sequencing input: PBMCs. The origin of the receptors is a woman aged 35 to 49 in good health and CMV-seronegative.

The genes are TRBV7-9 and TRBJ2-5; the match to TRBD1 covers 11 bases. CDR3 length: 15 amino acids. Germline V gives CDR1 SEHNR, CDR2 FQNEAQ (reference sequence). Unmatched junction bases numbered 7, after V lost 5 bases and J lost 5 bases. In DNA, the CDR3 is TGTGCCAGCAGCGCAGGGACAGGGGGTCATGAGACCCAGTACTTC. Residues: CASSAGTGGHETQYF. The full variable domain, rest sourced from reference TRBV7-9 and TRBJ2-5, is DTGVSQNPRHKITKRGQNVTFRCDPISEHNRLYWYRQTLGQGPEFLTYFQNEAQLEKSRLLSDRFSAERPKGSFSTLEIQRTEQGDSAMYLCASSAGTGGHETQYFGPGTRLLVL.

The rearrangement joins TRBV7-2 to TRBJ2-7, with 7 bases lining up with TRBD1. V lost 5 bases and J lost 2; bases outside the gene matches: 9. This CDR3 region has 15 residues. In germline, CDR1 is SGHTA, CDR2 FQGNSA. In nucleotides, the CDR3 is TGTGCCAGCAGCGGCCGGACAGGCGGAGCCTACGAGCAGTACTTC. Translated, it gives CASSGRTGGAYEQYF.

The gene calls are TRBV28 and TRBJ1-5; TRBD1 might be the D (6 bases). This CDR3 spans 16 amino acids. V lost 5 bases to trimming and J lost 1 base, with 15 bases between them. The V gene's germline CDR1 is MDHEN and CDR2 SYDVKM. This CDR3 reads CASSSLSGGSNQPQHF. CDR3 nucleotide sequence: TGTGCCAGCAGTAGTCTTTCGGGGGGCAGCAATCAGCCCCAGCATTTT.

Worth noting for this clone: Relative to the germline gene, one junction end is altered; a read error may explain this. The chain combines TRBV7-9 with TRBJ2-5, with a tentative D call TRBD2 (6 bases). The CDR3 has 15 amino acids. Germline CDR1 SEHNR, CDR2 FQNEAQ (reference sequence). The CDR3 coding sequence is TGTTCCAGCAGCCCAGAACTCAGGGCGGGAAAGACCCAGTACTTC. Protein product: CSSSPELRAGKTQYF.

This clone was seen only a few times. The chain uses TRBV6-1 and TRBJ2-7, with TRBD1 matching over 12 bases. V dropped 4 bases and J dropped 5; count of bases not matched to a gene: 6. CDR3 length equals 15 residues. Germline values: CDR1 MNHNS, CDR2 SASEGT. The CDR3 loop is CASSAPGQGADEQYF. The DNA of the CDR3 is TGTGCCAGCAGTGCACCGGGACAGGGGGCCGACGAGCAGTACTTC.

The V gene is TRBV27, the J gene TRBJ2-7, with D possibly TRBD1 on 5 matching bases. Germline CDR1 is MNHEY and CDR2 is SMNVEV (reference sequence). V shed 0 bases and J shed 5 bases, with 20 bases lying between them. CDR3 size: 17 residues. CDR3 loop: CASSLSMGPGRDHEQYF. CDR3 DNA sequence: TGTGCCAGCAGTTTATCGATGGGGCCAGGGCGCGACCACGAGCAGTACTTC.

CDR3 protein: CASHRQAEEGYTF. As DNA, the CDR3 is TGTGCCAGCCATCGACAGGCGGAGGAGGGCTACACCTTC. The chain joins TRBV2 to TRBJ1-2; possibly TRBD1 for D (6 bases). Between the trimmed V and J ends, which lost 8 bases and 8 bases, there was a span of 18 bases. The CDR3 has 13 residues. CDR1 is SNHLY and CDR2 is FYNNEI in the germline V gene.

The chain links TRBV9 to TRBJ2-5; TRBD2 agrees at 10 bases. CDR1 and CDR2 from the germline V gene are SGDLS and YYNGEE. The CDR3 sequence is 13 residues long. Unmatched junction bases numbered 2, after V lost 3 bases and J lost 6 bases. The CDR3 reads CASSGTSGKTQYF. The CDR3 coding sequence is TGTGCCAGCAGCGGAACTAGCGGGAAGACCCAGTACTTC.

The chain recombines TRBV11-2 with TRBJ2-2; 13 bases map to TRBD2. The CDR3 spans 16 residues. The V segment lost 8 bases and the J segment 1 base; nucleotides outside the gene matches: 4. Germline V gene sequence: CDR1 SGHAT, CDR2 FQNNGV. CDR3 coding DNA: TGTGCCAGCGGACGGACTAGCGGGGGGAACACCGGGGAGCTGTTTTTT. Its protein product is CASGRTSGGNTGELFF.

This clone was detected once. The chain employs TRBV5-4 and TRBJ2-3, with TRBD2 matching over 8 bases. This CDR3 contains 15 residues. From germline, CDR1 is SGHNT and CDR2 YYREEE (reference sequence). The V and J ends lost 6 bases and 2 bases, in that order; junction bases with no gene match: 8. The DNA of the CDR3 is TGTGCCAGCACCCGGGGGGGGCGAACCACAGATACGCAGTATTTT. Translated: CASTRGGRTTDTQYF.

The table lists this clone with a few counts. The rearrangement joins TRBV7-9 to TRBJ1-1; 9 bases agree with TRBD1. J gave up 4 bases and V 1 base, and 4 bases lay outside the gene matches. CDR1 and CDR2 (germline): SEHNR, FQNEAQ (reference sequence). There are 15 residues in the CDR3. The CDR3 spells CASSLVGQGSTEAFF. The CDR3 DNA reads TGTGCCAGCAGCTTAGTGGGACAGGGATCCACTGAAGCTTTCTTT.

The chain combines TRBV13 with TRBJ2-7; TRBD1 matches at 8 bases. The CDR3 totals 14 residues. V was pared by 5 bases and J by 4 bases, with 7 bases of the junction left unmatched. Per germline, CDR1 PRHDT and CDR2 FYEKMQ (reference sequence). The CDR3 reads CASSEGQGHYEQYF. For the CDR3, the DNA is TGTGCCAGCAGCGAAGGACAGGGCCATTACGAGCAGTACTTC.

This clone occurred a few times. CDR3 DNA: TGTGCCAGCAGCGTAGGAGGACAGGGGTATGGCTACACCTTC. Residues: CASSVGGQGYGYTF. The rearrangement joins TRBV9 to TRBJ1-2; 9 bases are shared with TRBD1. Germline V gene lookup returns CDR1 SGDLS and CDR2 YYNGEE. With V trimmed by 0 bases and J by 5 bases, 2 bases remained unmatched. CDR3 size: 14 residues.

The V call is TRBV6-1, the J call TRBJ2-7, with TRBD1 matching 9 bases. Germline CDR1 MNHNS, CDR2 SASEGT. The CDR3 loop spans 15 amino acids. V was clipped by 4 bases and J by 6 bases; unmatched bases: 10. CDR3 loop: CASSVFGTGIVEQYF. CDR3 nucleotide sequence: TGTGCCAGCAGTGTGTTCGGGACAGGGATCGTCGAGCAGTACTTC.

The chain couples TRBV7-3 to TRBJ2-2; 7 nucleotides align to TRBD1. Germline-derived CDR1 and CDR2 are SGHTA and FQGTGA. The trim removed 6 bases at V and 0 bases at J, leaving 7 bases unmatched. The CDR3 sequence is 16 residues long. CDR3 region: CASSRLGTANTGELFF. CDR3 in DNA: TGTGCCAGCAGTCGACTCGGGACAGCGAACACCGGGGAGCTGTTTTTT.

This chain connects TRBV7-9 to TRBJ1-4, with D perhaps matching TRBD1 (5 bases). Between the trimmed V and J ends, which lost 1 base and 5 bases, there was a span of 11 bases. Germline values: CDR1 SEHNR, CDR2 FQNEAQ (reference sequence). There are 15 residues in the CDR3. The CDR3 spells CASSLDQGHNEKLFF. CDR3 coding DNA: TGTGCCAGCAGCTTAGACCAGGGTCACAATGAAAAACTGTTTTTT.

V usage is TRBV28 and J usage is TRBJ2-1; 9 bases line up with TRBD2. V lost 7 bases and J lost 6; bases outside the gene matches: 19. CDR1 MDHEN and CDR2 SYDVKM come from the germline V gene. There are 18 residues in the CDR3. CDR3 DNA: TGTGCCAGCACCCGCACGCCTTCCGGGACTAGCATGGGCAATGAGCAGTTCTTC. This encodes CASTRTPSGTSMGNEQFF.

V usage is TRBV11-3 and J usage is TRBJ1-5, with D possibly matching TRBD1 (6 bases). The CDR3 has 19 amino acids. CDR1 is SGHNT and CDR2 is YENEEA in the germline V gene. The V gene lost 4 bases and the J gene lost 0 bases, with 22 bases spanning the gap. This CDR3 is CASSWGGPDSVYSNQPQHF. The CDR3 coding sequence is TGTGCCAGCAGCTGGGGGGGTCCGGACAGTGTATATAGCAATCAGCCCCAGCATTTT.

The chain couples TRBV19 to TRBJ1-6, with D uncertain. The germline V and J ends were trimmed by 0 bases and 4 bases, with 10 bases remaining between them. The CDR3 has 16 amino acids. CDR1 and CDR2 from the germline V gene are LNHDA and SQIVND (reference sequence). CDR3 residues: CASSIEGERYNSPLHF. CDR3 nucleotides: TGTGCCAGTAGTATAGAGGGTGAGCGATATAATTCACCCCTCCACTTT.

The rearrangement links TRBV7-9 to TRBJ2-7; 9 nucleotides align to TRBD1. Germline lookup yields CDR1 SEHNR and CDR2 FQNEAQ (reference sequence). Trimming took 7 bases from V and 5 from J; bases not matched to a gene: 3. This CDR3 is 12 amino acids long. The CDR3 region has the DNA TGTGCCAGCAACGACAGGGGGAACGAGCAGTACTTC. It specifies CASNDRGNEQYF.

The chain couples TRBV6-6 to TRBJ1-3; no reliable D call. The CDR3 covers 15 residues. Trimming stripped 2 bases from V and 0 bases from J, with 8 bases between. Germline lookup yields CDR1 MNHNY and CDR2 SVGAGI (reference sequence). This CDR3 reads CASSYATPSGNTIYF. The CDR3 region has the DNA TGTGCCAGCAGTTACGCCACTCCCTCTGGAAACACCATATATTTT.

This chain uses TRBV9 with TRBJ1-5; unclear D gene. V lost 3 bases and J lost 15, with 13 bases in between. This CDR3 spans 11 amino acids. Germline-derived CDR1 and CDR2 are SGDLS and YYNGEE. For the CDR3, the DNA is TGTGCCAGCAGCGGCAGTTGTATATGGCATTTT. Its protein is CASSGSCIWHF.